Shown below are 28 T cell receptor beta chains from a single sample sequenced in a study of post-analysis software for immune sequencing data. Study-level findings and limits: A few TRBV segments appeared more often in patients than in controls, and TRBV5-6, TRBV5-1 and TRBV20-1 were among these.

Their antigens remain unidentified. The library was made from cDNA and included unique molecular identifiers. TCRdb reprocessed the PCR reads with MiXCR, giving one entry per CDR3 protein. The sample lists roughly 800,000 distinct CDR3 sequences; around 50% were seen once. Sequenced sample: blood. The receptors derive from a girl between 10 and 17 years old with multiple sclerosis.

The V gene is TRBV5-1, the J gene TRBJ2-3; D is perhaps TRBD1 (6 bases). The CDR3 extends over 15 amino acids. The V and J ends lost 0 bases and 4 bases respectively, with 12 bases between them. The germline V gene encodes CDR1 SGHRS and CDR2 YFSETQ. CDR3 protein: CASSLEGGTPDTQYF. DNA of the CDR3: TGCGCCAGCAGCTTGGAAGGGGGTACCCCAGATACGCAGTATTTT. Filled out from reference TRBV5-1 and TRBJ2-3, the complete variable domain reads KAGVTQTPRYLIKTRGQQVTLSCSPISGHRSVSWYQQTPGQGLQFLFEYFSETQRNKGNFPGRFSGRQFSNSRSEMNVSTLELGDSALYLCASSLEGGTPDTQYFGPGTRLTVL.

The chain has TRBV20-1 and TRBJ1-6; 7 positions agree with TRBD1. V lost 6 bases and J lost 5; bases outside the gene matches: 7. This CDR3 has 14 amino acids. The germline gives CDR1 DFQATT, CDR2 SNEGSKA (reference sequence). The CDR3 reads CSAIQGTDNSPLHF. CDR3 DNA: TGCAGTGCGATTCAGGGGACAGATAATTCACCCCTCCACTTT.

This clonotype has just a few counts. This chain connects TRBV10-3 to TRBJ2-1, with D perhaps being TRBD1 or TRBD2 (5 bases each). The CDR3 runs 15 residues. CDR1 is ENHRY and CDR2 is SYGVKD in the germline V gene. V was trimmed by 4 bases and J by 5 bases, leaving 15 bases between them. This CDR3 is CAISAWQGRHNEQFF. The CDR3 DNA is TGTGCCATCAGTGCGTGGCAGGGACGGCACAATGAGCAGTTCTTC.

This clonotype has a handful of counts. The chain recombines TRBV29-1 with TRBJ2-7, with D possibly being TRBD1 (5 bases). Germline values: CDR1 SQVTM, CDR2 ANQGSEA. CDR3 length: 12 amino acids. Between the trimmed V and J ends, which lost 7 bases and 0 bases, there was a span of 10 bases. CDR3 region: CSAGQSSYEQYF. The CDR3 coding sequence is TGCAGCGCCGGACAAAGCTCCTACGAGCAGTACTTC.

This sequence joins TRBV4-1 and TRBJ2-7; D is tentatively TRBD1 or TRBD2 (5 bases each). V lost 0 bases and J 0 bases, leaving 12 bases between the germline ends. Germline values: CDR1 MGHRA, CDR2 YSYEKL. The CDR3 contains 16 residues. This CDR3 reads CASSQDPGPSSYEQYF. The CDR3 DNA sequence: TGCGCCAGCAGCCAAGACCCGGGACCGAGCTCCTACGAGCAGTACTTC.

The V call is TRBV20-1, the J call TRBJ2-3; D gene ambiguous. Germline V gene sequence: CDR1 DFQATT, CDR2 SNEGSKA (reference sequence). The CDR3 is made up of 15 amino acids. V was trimmed by 5 bases and J by 3 bases, leaving 18 bases between them. CDR3 coding DNA: TGCAGTGCTGCCCAATTTTGGGGAACTACAGATACGCAGTATTTT. Protein: CSAAQFWGTTDTQYF.

This chain uses TRBV12-5 with TRBJ1-4; D possibly corresponds to TRBD1 (5 bases). The ends were cut back, 4 bases at V and 6 bases at J, with 15 bases in the middle. CDR1 is LGHNT and CDR2 is FRNRAP in the germline V gene. The CDR3 sequence is 15 residues long. The CDR3 coding sequence is TGTGCTAGTGGTTCCCCAGGGCAGCCGGATGAAAAACTGTTTTTT. This translates into CASGSPGQPDEKLFF.

This chain joins TRBV27 and TRBJ1-1; D is unresolved. The CDR3 has 15 residues. Germline V CDR1 and CDR2: MNHEY, SMNVEV (reference sequence). V shed 2 bases and J shed 0 bases, with 10 bases lying between them. For the CDR3, the DNA is TGTGCCAGCAGTTTACGTCTGGGCATGAACACTGAAGCTTTCTTT. Translation: CASSLRLGMNTEAFF.

A few counts support this clonotype. This rearrangement joins TRBV20-1 to TRBJ1-5, with 9 nucleotides matching TRBD1. The V gene end was trimmed by 0 bases and the J gene end by 1 base; junction bases not matched to a gene: 7. CDR1 is DFQATT, CDR2 SNEGSKA, per germline (reference sequence). The CDR3 spans 17 residues. DNA of the CDR3: TGCAGTGCTAGAGATCTTTATGGGACAGGGAGCAATCAGCCCCAGCATTTT. Translated, it gives CSARDLYGTGSNQPQHF.

The genes are TRBV29-1 and TRBJ1-2; TRBD1 matches at 8 bases. The CDR3 loop spans 13 amino acids. Trimming at V came to 6 bases and at J to 5 bases, leaving 8 bases not matched to a gene. Germline V gene lookup returns CDR1 SQVTM and CDR2 ANQGSEA. CDR3 nucleotide sequence: TGCAGCGTCCAGGGGGCTGCGGGGTATGGCTACACCTTC. The encoded protein is CSVQGAAGYGYTF.

This chain joins TRBV10-3 and TRBJ2-5; 7 nucleotides match TRBD2. V was clipped by 7 bases and J by 11 bases; unmatched bases: 16. Germline CDR1 ENHRY, CDR2 SYGVKD. CDR3 size: 14 residues. This CDR3 reads CAITGASGYNEQYF. In DNA form, the CDR3 reads TGTGCCATCACTGGGGCTAGCGGATACAATGAGCAGTACTTC.

This clonotype was counted only a few times. CDR3 sequence: CSVQPTVTEAFF. For the CDR3, the DNA is TGCAGCGTCCAGCCCACGGTTACTGAAGCTTTCTTT. The chain combines TRBV29-1 with TRBJ1-1; D call uncertain. The CDR3 consists of 12 residues. CDR1 and CDR2 (germline): SQVTM, ANQGSEA. The germline V and J ends were trimmed by 6 bases and 5 bases, with 13 bases remaining between them.

This clonotype showed up just a few times. Sequence at one end of the junction differs from germline and may be a read error. The V and J genes are TRBV5-1 and TRBJ2-1; 12 bases agree with TRBD2. Germline lookup yields CDR1 SGHRS and CDR2 YFSETQ. The CDR3 is 15 residues long. The CDR3 loop is CASSLALAGGNEQFF. The CDR3 nucleotides are TGTGCCAGCAGCTTAGCGCTAGCGGGAGGGAATGAGCAGTTCTTC.

The rearrangement links TRBV4-2 to TRBJ2-7, with TRBD1 matching over 11 bases. J lost 4 bases, V lost 3 bases, and 5 bases had no gene match. The germline V gene has CDR1 LGHNA and CDR2 YNFKEQ. CDR3 length: 15 residues. The CDR3 sequence: CASSHDGTGGYEQYF. CDR3 sequence (DNA): TGTGCCAGCAGCCACGACGGGACAGGGGGGTACGAGCAGTACTTC.

This CDR3 reads CATSRVPGSYEQYF. The DNA of the CDR3 is TGTGCCACCAGCAGAGTACCGGGCTCCTACGAGCAGTACTTC. This chain links TRBV15 with TRBJ2-4, with no clear D. The J call may be mistaken, given a closer DNA end match to TRBJ2-7. CDR1 is LNHNV and CDR2 is YYDKDF in the germline V gene (reference sequence). CDR3 length: 14 residues.

The chain recombines TRBV4-1 with TRBJ2-1; 10 nucleotides align to TRBD1. This CDR3 has 17 amino acids. V was clipped by 1 base and J by 6 bases; unmatched bases: 9. Germline CDR1 and CDR2: MGHRA and YSYEKL. CDR3 amino acids: CASSQGLGDRGFNEQFF. For the CDR3, the DNA is TGCGCCAGCAGCCAAGGATTGGGGGACAGGGGTTTCAATGAGCAGTTCTTC.

This clonotype showed up just a few times. V gene TRBV7-9 combines with J gene TRBJ2-3; D is unresolved. CDR1 and CDR2 from the germline V gene are SEHNR and FQNEAQ (reference sequence). V lost 5 bases and J 0 bases, leaving 15 bases between the germline ends. This CDR3 has 16 residues. The CDR3 region is CASSQGGLASTDTQYF. DNA of the CDR3: TGTGCCAGCAGCCAAGGTGGTCTGGCCAGCACAGATACGCAGTATTTT.

The chain recombines TRBV28 with TRBJ2-7; TRBD1 agrees at 8 bases. The CDR3 contains 16 residues. V dropped 5 bases and J dropped 7; count of bases not matched to a gene: 16. Looked up from germline, CDR1 is MDHEN and CDR2 is SYDVKM. The CDR3 here is CASSESQGQALREQYF. In nucleotides, the CDR3 is TGTGCCAGCAGTGAATCTCAGGGACAGGCCCTACGAGAGCAGTACTTC. The complete variable domain, with remaining parts taken from reference TRBV28 and TRBJ2-7, reads DVKVTQSSRYLVKRTGEKVFLECVQDMDHENMFWYRQDPGLGLRLIYFSYDVKMKEKGDIPEGYSVSREKKERFSLILESASTNQTSMYLCASSESQGQALREQYFGPGTRLTVT.

Only a few counts were recorded for this clonotype. The J gene is TRBJ2-7, the V gene TRBV20-1, with TRBD2 matching over 8 bases. The tail of the sequence fits TRBJ2-5 better, so the J call may be wrong. CDR1 DFQATT and CDR2 SNEGSKA come from the germline V gene (reference sequence). This CDR3 spans 15 amino acids. CDR3 DNA: TGCAGTGCTAGCGCCAGCGGGAGATTCTGGGAGACCCAGTACTTC. It encodes CSASASGRFWETQYF.

This clonotype was seen a handful of times. This chain joins TRBV12-3 or TRBV12-4 and TRBJ2-5, with 12 nucleotides matching TRBD2. The CDR3 covers 16 residues. Germline trimming cut 6 bases from V and 1 base from J; bases unmatched to any gene: 6. CDR3 region: CASSLLTSGGQETQYF. The CDR3 DNA reads as TGTGCCAGCAGCCTCTTGACTAGCGGGGGCCAAGAGACCCAGTACTTC.

This clonotype showed up just a few times. The rearrangement uses TRBV29-1 and TRBJ2-6, with TRBD2 identical over 7 bases. The trim removed 3 bases at V and 2 bases at J, leaving 1 base unmatched. Germline V lookup: CDR1 SQVTM, CDR2 ANQGSEA. This CDR3 is built from 14 residues. The CDR3 sequence is CSVDAGAGANVLTF. The CDR3 bases are TGCAGCGTTGACGCGGGGGCTGGGGCCAACGTCCTGACTTTC. The variable domain in full, with the rest retrieved from reference TRBV29-1 and TRBJ2-6, is SAVISQKPSRDICQRGTSLTIQCQVDSQVTMMFWYRQQPGQSLTLIATANQGSEATYESGFVIDKFPISRPNLTFSTLTVSNMSPEDSSIYLCSVDAGAGANVLTFGAGSRLTVL.

The CDR3 is CASSQGGHSGPYNEQFF. The CDR3 DNA follows: TGTGCCAGCAGCCAAGGGGGGCATAGCGGACCCTACAATGAGCAGTTCTTC. The rearrangement uses TRBV11-2 and TRBJ2-1; D might be TRBD1 or TRBD2, each matching 6 bases. Per the germline V gene, CDR1 is SGHAT and CDR2 is FQNNGV. V was pared by 5 bases and J by 2 bases, with 19 bases between. The CDR3 length is 17 residues.

The V gene is TRBV12-3 or TRBV12-4, the J gene TRBJ1-5; unclear D gene. Between the trimmed V and J ends, which lost 4 bases and 0 bases, there was a span of 16 bases. CDR3 length equals 17 residues. CDR3 sequence (DNA): TGTGCCAGCAGTTCCTCTCAGGCCAGATATAGCAATCAGCCCCAGCATTTT. Translating it yields CASSSSQARYSNQPQHF.

This clonotype was seen a few times. The chain carries TRBV29-1 and TRBJ1-1; D may be TRBD1 (6 bases). CDR1 is SQVTM, CDR2 ANQGSEA, per germline. Trimming cost V 7 bases and J 1 base, with 13 bases left between them. The CDR3 extends over 13 amino acids. CDR3 bases: TGCAGCGCCGACGGGACACCGAACACTGAAGCTTTCTTT. Encoded protein: CSADGTPNTEAFF. The entire variable domain, with the rest obtained from reference TRBV29-1 and TRBJ1-1, is as follows: SAVISQKPSRDICQRGTSLTIQCQVDSQVTMMFWYRQQPGQSLTLIATANQGSEATYESGFVIDKFPISRPNLTFSTLTVSNMSPEDSSIYLCSADGTPNTEAFFGQGTRLTVV.

The chain has TRBV27 and TRBJ2-5; 7 bases match TRBD1. The J call is in doubt because the DNA end fits TRBJ2-7 better. The germline V gene has CDR1 MNHEY and CDR2 SMNVEV (reference sequence). The CDR3 sequence is 16 residues long. The CDR3 reads CASSFEGGTWIGEQYF. In DNA form, the CDR3 reads TGTGCCAGCAGTTTTGAAGGGGGCACGTGGATAGGCGAGCAGTACTTC.

V and J are TRBV20-1 and TRBJ2-7, with D possibly matching TRBD1 (6 bases). V was shortened by 6 bases and J by 3 bases, with 15 bases between the two germline ends. Germline V gives CDR1 DFQATT, CDR2 SNEGSKA (reference sequence). The CDR3 extends over 13 amino acids. CDR3 nucleotides: TGCAGTGCCAGGGGTCGCAGTTACTACGAGCAGTACTTC. Its protein is CSARGRSYYEQYF.

This clonotype was seen a few times. The rearrangement links TRBV5-5 to TRBJ1-2; 8 bases agree with TRBD1. Germline lookup yields CDR1 SGHKS and CDR2 YYEKEE (reference sequence). Germline trimming cut 0 bases from V and 8 bases from J; bases unmatched to any gene: 12. CDR3 length: 16 residues. Here the CDR3 DNA reads TGTGCCAGCAGCTTGGATGGCAGGGGGCCCCTTTGGGGCTACACCTTC. Its translation is CASSLDGRGPLWGYTF.

J is TRBJ2-1 and V is TRBV7-3; D uncertain. V shed 1 base and J shed 10 bases, with 11 bases lying between them. The germline gives CDR1 SGHTA, CDR2 FQGTGA. The CDR3 loop spans 13 amino acids. The CDR3: CASSLRSSAEQFF. CDR3 bases: TGTGCCAGCAGCTTAAGATCATCCGCCGAGCAGTTCTTC.